The source of this T cell receptor (beta chain) is a study of graft-versus-host responses after intestinal transplantation. TCRdb keeps only in-frame clones here, not all; method: immunoSEQ multiplex PCR. Here the sample spans some 100,000 clones, roughly 84% being singletons. Of note for this clone: Antigen specificity is unknown.

The CDR3 has 14 residues. V was pared by 4 bases and J by 4 bases, with 14 bases between. Per germline, CDR1 SGHRS and CDR2 YFSETQ. The receptor was isolated from a human donor who was the organ donor for an intestinal transplant. The V and J genes are TRBV5-1 and TRBJ2-5; D gene uncertain. The sequences come from unstimulated CD4+ T cells sorted from spleen or lymph node cells, collected before transplant. CDR3 sequence: CASSEVSRVETQYF. The CDR3 DNA reads TGCGCCAGCAGCGAGGTCTCTAGAGTAGAGACCCAGTACTTC.